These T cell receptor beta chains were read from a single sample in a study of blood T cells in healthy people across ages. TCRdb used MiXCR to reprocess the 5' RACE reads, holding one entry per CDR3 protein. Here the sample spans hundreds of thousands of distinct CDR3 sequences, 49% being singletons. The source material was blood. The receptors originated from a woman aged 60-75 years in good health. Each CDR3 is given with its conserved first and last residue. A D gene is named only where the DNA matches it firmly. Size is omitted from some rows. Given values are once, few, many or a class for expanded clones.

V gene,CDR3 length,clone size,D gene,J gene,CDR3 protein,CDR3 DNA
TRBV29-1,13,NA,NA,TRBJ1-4,CSAWTGEDEKLFF,TGCAGCGCTTGGACCGGAGAGGATGAAAAACTGTTTTTT
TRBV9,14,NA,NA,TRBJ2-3,CASTTGEPTDTQYF,TGTGCCAGTACGACAGGCGAACCCACAGATACGCAGTATTTT
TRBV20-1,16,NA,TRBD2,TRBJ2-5,CSARSRGVGSQETQYF,TGCAGTGCCAGAAGTCGGGGGGTGGGATCCCAAGAGACCCAGTACTTC
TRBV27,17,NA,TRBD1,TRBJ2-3,CASSSDRAGSGTDTQYF,TGTGCCAGCAGTTCGGACAGGGCCGGGAGTGGCACAGATACGCAGTATTTT
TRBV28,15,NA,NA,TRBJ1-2,CASSATGLDPYGYTF,TGTGCCAGCAGTGCAACAGGGTTAGATCCCTATGGCTACACCTTC
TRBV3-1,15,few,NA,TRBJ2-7,CASSKYPGYNYEQYF,TGTGCCAGCAGTAAATATCCGGGCTACAACTACGAGCAGTACTTC
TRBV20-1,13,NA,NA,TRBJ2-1,CSAPGLVGGWQFF,TGCAGTGCTCCAGGACTCGTAGGGGGGTGGCAGTTCTTC
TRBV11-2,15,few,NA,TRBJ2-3,CASSPTGRRGDTQYF,TGTGCCAGCAGCCCTACCGGACGCAGGGGTGATACGCAGTATTTT
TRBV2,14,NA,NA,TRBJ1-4,CASTGARTNEKLFF,TGTGCCAGCACGGGGGCGAGAACTAATGAAAAACTGTTTTTT
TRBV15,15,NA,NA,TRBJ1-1,CATRAQGIRGTEAFF,TGTGCCACCAGGGCCCAGGGGATAAGGGGGACTGAAGCTTTCTTT
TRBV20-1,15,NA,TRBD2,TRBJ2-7,CSADTASGSNYEQYF,TGCAGTGCTGACACAGCTAGCGGGAGTAATTACGAGCAGTACTTC
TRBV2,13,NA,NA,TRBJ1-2,CASQGRLFYGYTF,TGTGCCAGTCAGGGACGACTGTTCTATGGCTACACCTTC
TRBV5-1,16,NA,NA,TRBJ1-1,CASSEVSPPRSTEAFF,TGCGCCAGCAGCGAAGTCAGCCCTCCAAGGAGCACTGAAGCTTTCTTT
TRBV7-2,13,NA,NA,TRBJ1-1,CASSPPQGRMAFF,TGTGCCAGCAGCCCGCCACAAGGGAGGATGGCTTTCTTT
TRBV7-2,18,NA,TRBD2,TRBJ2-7,CASSLTKIGGKRSYEQYF,TGTGCCAGCAGCTTAACCAAAATCGGGGGGAAGCGAAGCTACGAGCAGTACTTC
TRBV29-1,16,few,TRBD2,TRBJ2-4,CSVEGEGPFAKNIQYF,TGCAGCGTTGAGGGGGAGGGCCCTTTTGCCAAAAACATTCAGTATTTC